These T cell receptor beta chains were read from a single sample in a study of shared clonotypes between healthy human individuals. Assay: immunoSEQ multiplex PCR; the TCRdb copy retains only in-frame clones and omits some. The sample contains roughly 1,500,000 clones, approximately 98.5% of which appear only once. Sample: naive CD4+ T cells sorted from blood. Receptor source: a young man in good health. Both conserved end residues are part of each CDR3. A D gene is named only where the DNA matches it firmly. Clone size appears in some rows only: once, few, many, or a class for an expanded clone.

clone_size	j_call	d_call	v_call	cdr3_aa	cdr3_nt
.	TRBJ2-7	.	TRBV28	CASRPLGYEQYF	TGTGCCAGCAGACCTCTCGGGTACGAGCAGTACTTC
.	TRBJ2-7	TRBD1	TRBV10-3	CAISESRGRTGGPYEQYF	TGTGCCATCAGTGAGTCGCGGGGGAGGACAGGGGGCCCCTACGAGCAGTACTTC
.	TRBJ2-2	.	TRBV6-5	CASSYVVNTGELFF	TGTGCCAGCAGTTACGTGGTGAACACCGGGGAGCTGTTTTTT
.	TRBJ2-5	TRBD2	TRBV5-1	CASSRLAGSPETQYF	TGCGCCAGCAGTAGGCTAGCGGGAAGTCCAGAGACCCAGTACTTC
.	TRBJ2-7	.	TRBV11-3	CASSLVHPYEQYF	TGTGCCAGCAGCTTGGTACACCCCTACGAGCAGTACTTC
once	TRBJ1-3	TRBD1	TRBV7-2	CASSPIGGRGNTIYF	TGTGCCAGCAGCCCTATAGGGGGCCGAGGAAACACCATATATTTT
.	TRBJ2-2	.	TRBV7-8	CASSLKRLELFF	TGTGCCAGCAGCTTAAAACGGTTGGAGCTGTTTTTT
.	TRBJ1-2	TRBD1	TRBV6-1	CASRDRGFYGYTF	TGTGCCAGCAGGGACAGGGGATTCTATGGCTACACCTTC
once	TRBJ2-3	TRBD2	TRBV6-1	CASSGGTSGRVDTQYF	TGTGCCAGCAGTGGAGGGACTAGCGGGAGGGTAGATACGCAGTATTTT
.	TRBJ2-7	.	TRBV7-9	CASSLSHEQYF	TGTGCCAGCAGCTTAAGTCACGAGCAGTACTTC
.	TRBJ2-2	TRBD2	TRBV28	CASSLGGGAFGELFF	TGTGCCAGCAGTTTAGGGGGAGGGGCGTTCGGGGAGCTGTTTTTT
.	TRBJ2-1	.	TRBV19	CASSSHTESYNEQFF	TGTGCCAGTAGTTCCCACACCGAATCCTACAATGAGCAGTTCTTC
.	TRBJ2-5	TRBD1	TRBV19	CASSIGLGQGRRETQYF	TGTGCCAGTAGTATAGGTCTGGGACAGGGACGTCGGGAGACCCAGTACTTC
.	TRBJ2-1	TRBD2	TRBV18	CASSLRLAGDPYNEQFF	TGTGCCAGCTCCCTCAGACTAGCGGGAGACCCCTACAATGAGCAGTTCTTC
.	TRBJ1-1	.	TRBV28	CASNMGRRDTEAFF	TGTGCCAGCAACATGGGACGCCGGGACACTGAAGCTTTCTTT
.	TRBJ2-7	.	TRBV9	CASSDSPGASYEEQYF	TGTGCCAGCAGCGATTCGCCCGGGGCCTCCTACGAAGAGCAGTACTTC
.	TRBJ2-3	TRBD2	TRBV5-4	CASSQYSSGLAGADTQYF	TGTGCCAGCAGCCAATACAGTTCGGGACTAGCGGGAGCAGATACGCAGTATTTT
.	TRBJ1-2	.	TRBV6-5	CASSQTAALNYGYTF	TGTGCCAGCAGCCAAACAGCCGCTCTAAACTATGGCTACACCTTC
.	TRBJ2-7	TRBD1	TRBV2	CASTTGQGIYEQYF	TGTGCCAGCACTACGGGACAGGGAATATACGAGCAGTACTTC
.	TRBJ2-2	.	TRBV7-6	CASSVTYHLMTGELFF	TGTGCCAGCAGCGTCACGTACCACCTGATGACCGGGGAGCTGTTTTTT
.	TRBJ2-2	.	TRBV7-8	CASSTDRPPLGELFF	TGTGCCAGCAGCACCGACCGTCCGCCCCTTGGGGAGCTGTTTTTT
.	TRBJ2-7	.	TRBV18	CASSPVLTDPSYEQYF	TGTGCCAGCTCACCAGTTCTGACCGACCCATCCTACGAGCAGTACTTC
.	TRBJ1-2	TRBD1	TRBV14	CASSYSGRGNYGYTF	TGTGCCAGCAGTTACAGTGGCAGGGGGAACTATGGCTACACCTTC
.	TRBJ2-1	TRBD2	TRBV11-2	CASSLAPSGRVNEQFF	TGTGCCAGCAGCTTAGCCCCTAGCGGGAGGGTAAATGAGCAGTTCTTC
.	TRBJ2-3	TRBD1	TRBV11-2	CASSRDRVTDTQYF	TGTGCCAGCAGCCGGGACAGGGTGACAGATACGCAGTATTTT
.	TRBJ2-7	.	TRBV28	CASSPPGTLYEQYF	TGTGCCAGCAGTCCACCCGGGACCCTCTACGAGCAGTACTTC
.	TRBJ2-7	TRBD1	TRBV30	CAWSRDSSEQYF	TGTGCCTGGAGTAGGGACAGCTCGGAGCAGTACTTC
.	TRBJ1-3	.	TRBV19	CASTHPPSGNTIYF	TGTGCCAGTACTCACCCCCCCTCTGGAAACACCATATATTTT
.	TRBJ1-2	.	TRBV2	CASRGYYGYTF	TGTGCCAGCAGAGGGTACTATGGCTACACCTTC
.	TRBJ1-2	.	TRBV27	CASSLTVFGQPYGYTF	TGTGCCAGCAGTTTGACCGTTTTCGGACAGCCTTATGGCTACACCTTC
.	TRBJ1-1	.	TRBV19	CASSVQSNTEAFF	TGTGCCAGTAGTGTTCAGAGCAACACTGAAGCTTTCTTT
.	TRBJ2-5	TRBD2	TRBV9	CASSPGTSAGEITQYF	TGTGCCAGCAGCCCCGGGACTAGCGCCGGGGAAATCACCCAGTACTTC
.	TRBJ1-4	TRBD1	TRBV10-2	CASRDRTNEKLFF	TGCGCCAGCAGGGACAGGACGAATGAAAAACTGTTTTTT
.	TRBJ2-7	.	TRBV7-8	CASSSEMGPGEQYF	TGTGCCAGCAGCTCCGAGATGGGTCCTGGCGAGCAGTACTTC
.	TRBJ2-3	.	TRBV7-2	CASSRDSIPQYF	TGTGCCAGCAGTCGGGACTCTATTCCGCAGTATTTT
.	TRBJ2-7	.	TRBV14	CASSPIYIRERYEQYF	TGTGCCAGCAGCCCCATTTATATACGGGAGCGGTACGAGCAGTACTTC
.	TRBJ2-3	TRBD1	TRBV28	CASTPRTGTHTDTQYF	TGTGCCAGCACCCCTCGGACAGGGACCCACACAGATACGCAGTATTTT
once	TRBJ1-1	.	TRBV4-3	CASSQGPGVNTEAFF	TGCGCCAGCAGCCAAGGACCAGGAGTGAACACTGAAGCTTTCTTT
.	TRBJ2-7	TRBD2	TRBV6-1	CASLGVASGSYEQYF	TGTGCCAGCTTAGGAGTGGCTAGCGGTTCCTACGAGCAGTACTTC
.	TRBJ1-5	.	TRBV19	CASRALDSNQPQHF	TGTGCCAGTAGAGCCCTGGATAGCAATCAGCCCCAGCATTTT
.	TRBJ2-5	TRBD2	TRBV7-2	CASSFVSGEMTQYF	TGTGCCAGCAGCTTCGTAAGCGGGGAGATGACCCAGTACTTC
.	TRBJ2-3	.	TRBV2	CASTQLTDTQYF	TGTGCCAGCACCCAGTTGACAGATACGCAGTATTTT
.	TRBJ2-7	TRBD2	TRBV4-2	CASSQKSGRDYEQYF	TGTGCCAGCAGCCAAAAAAGCGGGAGAGACTACGAGCAGTACTTC
.	TRBJ2-5	.	TRBV25-1	CASSDLGTLRGETQYF	TGTGCCAGCAGTGACCTCGGGACCTTGAGGGGAGAGACCCAGTACTTC
.	TRBJ2-1	.	TRBV7-9	CASSLVSSSNEQFF	TGTGCCAGCAGCTTAGTGTCTAGTAGTAATGAGCAGTTCTTC
.	TRBJ2-7	.	TRBV29-1	CSVVRGYEQYF	TGCAGCGTTGTTCGCGGATACGAGCAGTACTTC
.	TRBJ2-7	.	TRBV14	CASSQTVLKGSEQYF	TGTGCCAGCAGCCAAACTGTCCTGAAGGGGTCCGAGCAGTACTTC
.	TRBJ2-1	.	TRBV10-3	CAISEVGNEQFF	TGTGCCATCAGTGAAGTAGGCAATGAGCAGTTCTTC
.	TRBJ1-5	.	TRBV30	CAWSGSLGQPQHF	TGTGCCTGGAGCGGTAGTCTCGGACAGCCCCAGCATTTT
.	TRBJ2-3	TRBD2	TRBV18	CASSPGTGRTSGGTDTQYF	TGTGCCAGCTCACCAGGGACAGGAAGGACTAGCGGGGGCACAGATACGCAGTATTTT